This T cell receptor (beta chain) was captured by sequencing in a study of blood T cell repertoires in COVID-19. The wider study: The origin of the acute and convalescent COVID-19 samples was the United States, Italy and Spain.

This table comes from immunoSEQ multiplex PCR, and its TCRdb copy is limited to in-frame clones, with some not included. Seen here are roughly 110,000 clones, around 78% observed once, and the top ten hold 6.2%. The clonotype comes from a man older than 75 with COVID-19, enrolled during active disease. The sequencing sample was made of peripheral blood.

For the CDR3, the DNA is TGTGCCAGCAGTGAGAGGCATCTCAATCAGCCCCAGCATTTT. Its protein is CASSERHLNQPQHF. This chain joins TRBV2 and TRBJ1-5, with D hard to call. CDR1 and CDR2 from the germline V gene are SNHLY and FYNNEI. Trimming removed 3 bases from V and 3 bases from J, with 9 bases in between. This CDR3 spans 14 amino acids.